One sample yielded the 5 T cell receptor beta chains listed below, sequenced in a study of spatial heterogeneity in lung cancer. TCRdb re-analysed the 5' RACE reads in MiXCR, keeping a single row per CDR3 protein. This table holds more than 95,000 distinct CDR3 sequences, 12% found once. Time point given: blood at routine non-recurrence follow-up after resection. The authors sequenced whole RNA from tumor, nontumor lung or frozen PBMC without sorting. The sample consisted of PBMCs, taken at follow-up. These receptors were obtained from a male donor with early-stage non-small cell lung cancer.

This clonotype was detected ten times or more. The chain carries TRBV7-8 and TRBJ2-6, with a tentative D call TRBD2 (6 bases). The CDR3 length is 17 residues. The V end was cut by 2 bases, the J end by 4 bases, with 15 bases between. The germline V gene has CDR1 SGHVS and CDR2 FQNEAQ. This CDR3 reads CASSLSGSSYGANVLTF. The CDR3 coding sequence is TGTGCCAGCAGCTTATCCGGGAGCTCCTACGGGGCCAACGTCCTGACTTTC.

The genes are TRBV29-1 and TRBJ2-1, with 8 bases fitting TRBD2. The CDR3 totals 14 residues. Germline CDR1 is SQVTM and CDR2 is ANQGSEA. V was pared by 8 bases and J by 4 bases, with 10 bases of the junction left unmatched. The CDR3 reads CSSSGGGRYNEQFF. The CDR3 DNA follows: TGCAGCTCTAGTGGCGGGGGGCGATACAATGAGCAGTTCTTC.

The gene calls are TRBV12-3 or TRBV12-4 and TRBJ1-4, with unresolved D. This CDR3 is built from 18 residues. V lost 6 bases and J 0 bases, leaving 20 bases between the germline ends. The CDR3 loop is CASSLRGSRVSTNEKLFF. CDR3 coding DNA: TGTGCCAGCAGCCTACGGGGTTCTCGAGTATCAACTAATGAAAAACTGTTTTTT.

The table lists this clonotype with a few counts. This rearrangement joins TRBV7-8 to TRBJ1-1; D remains ambiguous. Trimming left V 1 base short and J 5 bases short, with 17 bases between. The CDR3 covers 16 residues. The germline CDR1 and CDR2 sequences are SGHVS and FQNEAQ. The CDR3 bases are TGTGCCAGCAGCTTAGGCCGGAGGCGGGGAGGGACTGAAGCTTTCTTT. Protein product: CASSLGRRRGGTEAFF.

The chain carries TRBV28 and TRBJ1-4, with D tentatively TRBD1 (6 bases). Germline V gives CDR1 MDHEN, CDR2 SYDVKM. CDR3 length: 15 amino acids. Trimming shortened V by 6 bases and J by 4 bases, and 15 bases separated the two germline ends. The CDR3 bases are TGTGCCAGCAGCCCCGGACAGCTTCTTAATGAAAAACTGTTTTTT. It specifies CASSPGQLLNEKLFF.